This T cell receptor beta chain was sequenced during a study of monozygotic twins with inflammatory bowel disease. Reprocessing the 5' RACE reads, TCRdb reports a single entry for every CDR3 protein and omits DNA. Its table records nearly 45,000 distinct CDR3 sequences. Germline V gene lookup returns CDR1 SGHTA and CDR2 FQGNSA. The CDR3 spans 16 residues. V usage is TRBV7-2 and J usage is TRBJ2-2; absent DNA, TCRdb's TRBD1 call cannot be checked. The TCR originated in a human donor with ulcerative colitis or Crohn's disease, or a healthy co-twin of an affected twin (not recorded which). Sequencing was done on a sample of blood. This CDR3 reads CASSLAGGTNTGELFF.